The clone carrying this TCR beta chain has a count of ten or more. The CDR3 sequence is 14 residues long. The V gene lost 5 bases and the J gene lost 7 bases, with 17 bases spanning the gap. A single record per CDR3 protein comes from TCRdb applying MiXCR to the reads. The table includes hundreds of thousands of distinct CDR3 sequences, roughly 10% detected once. These data belong to a study of T cell repertoires in cytomegalovirus infection. The chain joins TRBV12-3 or TRBV12-4 to TRBJ1-2; TRBD1 might be the D (5 bases). The sequence came from a human donor in good health (CMV status not recorded). Some clones in this sample may be carry-over from other donors' samples. The sequenced sample was PBMCs. This chain's CDR3 is CASSTGTGVSGYTF. CDR3 nucleotide sequence: TGTGCCAGCAGTACGGGGACGGGGGTTAGTGGCTACACCTTC.